This T cell receptor (beta chain) was documented in a study of T cells in Graves' hyperthyroidism and ophthalmopathy. Diagnosis rested on symptoms, serum thyroxine and TRAb, thyroid ultrasound, and orbital computed tomography. RNA transcripts provided the source from which TCR beta CDR3 regions were amplified. The HTBI set primed first-round TCR CDR3 RT-PCR. Via MiXCR, TCRdb re-called the multiplex PCR reads, giving one row per CDR3 protein. The data contain hundreds of thousands of distinct CDR3 sequences, 14% of them singletons. Sequencing was carried out using blood. The sequence was collected from a woman younger than 35 with Graves' hyperthyroidism.

CDR3 residues: CASSLGFHYRNNTEAFF. In nucleotides, the CDR3 is TGTGCCAGCAGCTTAGGATTTCACTACAGGAATAACACTGAAGCTTTCTTT. The chain links TRBV11-2 to TRBJ1-1; D may be TRBD1 (5 bases). Germline V CDR1 and CDR2: SGHAT, FQNNGV. The CDR3 sequence is 17 residues long. The germline V and J ends were trimmed by 1 base and 2 bases, with 17 bases remaining between them.